Listed here are 27 T cell receptor beta chains from one sample, sequenced in a study of OX40 agonist ivuxolimab in advanced cancers. TCRdb keeps only in-frame clones here, not all; method: immunoSEQ multiplex PCR. The data contain over 100,000 clones, 75% to 90% of them singletons. The material was CD4+ or CD8+ T cells sorted from blood, obtained in a trial of the OX40 agonist ivuxolimab. Source of these receptors: an adult with an advanced solid tumor such as melanoma, head and neck, liver or kidney cancer.

This clone showed up just once. V usage is TRBV30 and J usage is TRBJ1-1; TRBD1 is a possible D gene (5 bases). V was clipped by 3 bases and J by 6 bases, with 14 bases between them. CDR3 length equals 13 residues. Per germline, CDR1 GTSNPN and CDR2 SVGIG (reference sequence). CDR3 coding DNA: TGTGCCTGGAGAGTTGGAGGGGTAGCTGAAGCTTTCTTT. Its protein is CAWRVGGVAEAFF.

J is TRBJ1-6 and V is TRBV11-2; possible D gene TRBD1, 5 bases. CDR1 is SGHAT and CDR2 is FQNNGV in the germline V gene. Trimming removed 6 bases from V and 0 bases from J, with 12 bases in between. The CDR3 spans 16 residues. DNA of the CDR3: TGTGCCAGCAGACCTACAGGTAGCTCCTATAATTCACCCCTCCACTTT. Its translation: CASRPTGSSYNSPLHF.

The V call is TRBV19, the J call TRBJ1-1; D not resolved. Per the germline V gene, CDR1 is LNHDA and CDR2 is SQIVND (reference sequence). V was pared by 5 bases and J by 1 base, with 8 bases between. There are 13 residues in the CDR3. This CDR3 is CASSSSRNTEAFF. In DNA form, the CDR3 reads TGTGCCAGTAGTTCCTCCAGGAACACTGAAGCTTTCTTT. Using reference TRBV19 and TRBJ1-1 for the parts outside the CDR3, the full variable domain is DGGITQSPKYLFRKEGQNVTLSCEQNLNHDAMYWYRQDPGQGLRLIYYSQIVNDFQKGDIAEGYSVSREKKESFPLTVTSAQKNPTAFYLCASSSSRNTEAFFGQGTRLTVV.

V and J are TRBV28 and TRBJ2-4; D tentatively fits TRBD1 or TRBD2 (5 bases each). The CDR3 spans 16 residues. V was pared by 5 bases and J by 6 bases, with 20 bases between. The germline gives CDR1 MDHEN, CDR2 SYDVKM. This chain's CDR3 is CASSPITGKTGNIQYF. The CDR3 nucleotides are TGTGCCAGCAGTCCAATAACCGGGAAAACAGGAAACATTCAGTACTTC.

The CDR3 bases are TGTGCCAGCAGTGACGGAACTCCCCGGTACTTC. It translates to CASSDGTPRYF. The chain links TRBV2 to TRBJ2-7; the D is unclear. V dropped 3 bases and J dropped 12 bases, with 12 bases sitting between them. The germline CDR1 and CDR2 sequences are SNHLY and FYNNEI. The CDR3 is 11 amino acids.

The chain joins TRBV19 to TRBJ1-2, with TRBD1 matching over 8 bases. Germline CDR1 and CDR2: LNHDA and SQIVND (reference sequence). The trim removed 3 bases at V and 4 bases at J, leaving 4 bases unmatched. CDR3 length equals 14 residues. CDR3 coding DNA: TGTGCCAGTAGTATCCAGGGGGCAGGCTATGGCTACACCTTC. This sequence encodes CASSIQGAGYGYTF.

The chain couples TRBV7-9 to TRBJ1-6; D may be TRBD1 (6 bases). CDR3 length equals 13 residues. CDR1 SEHNR and CDR2 FQNEAQ come from the germline V gene (reference sequence). V lost 4 bases, J lost 10 bases, and 11 bases lay in between. The CDR3 DNA follows: TGTGCCAGCAGCTCAAACAGGGAGTCACCCCTCCACTTT. Translating it yields CASSSNRESPLHF.

Of note for this clone: Other DNA sequences in the same sample also yield this CDR3. The chain combines TRBV4-3 with TRBJ2-2; D gene uncertain. Per germline, CDR1 LGHNA and CDR2 YSLEER. CDR3 length: 16 residues. Trimming stripped 0 bases from V and 2 bases from J, with 10 bases between. CDR3 amino acids: CASSQELVGNTGELFF. The CDR3 DNA follows: TGCGCCAGCAGCCAAGAATTGGTGGGTAACACCGGGGAGCTGTTTTTT.

This clone came up once. The chain recombines TRBV28 with TRBJ2-5; D perhaps matches TRBD2 (7 bases). V was trimmed by 2 bases and J by 0 bases, leaving 10 bases between them. CDR1 is MDHEN, CDR2 SYDVKM, per germline. The length of the CDR3 is 15 residues. The CDR3 spells CASSLGGANQETQYF. CDR3 coding DNA: TGTGCCAGCAGTTTAGGGGGGGCAAACCAAGAGACCCAGTACTTC.

Written as DNA, the CDR3 is TGTGCCAGCAGCTTCACAGGGAATCCCTATGGCTACACCTTC. It translates to CASSFTGNPYGYTF. The gene calls are TRBV11-2 and TRBJ1-2; D perhaps matches TRBD1 (6 bases). The CDR3 sequence is 14 residues long. V lost 3 bases, J lost 4 bases, and 12 bases lay in between. Germline V gene lookup returns CDR1 SGHAT and CDR2 FQNNGV. Full variable domain (missing parts from reference TRBV11-2 and TRBJ1-2): EAGVAQSPRYKIIEKRQSVAFWCNPISGHATLYWYQQILGQGPKLLIQFQNNGVVDDSQLPKDRFSAERLKGVDSTLKIQPAKLEDSAVYLCASSFTGNPYGYTFGSGTRLTVV.

The chain joins TRBV5-1 to TRBJ1-1; possible D gene TRBD1, 5 bases. CDR1 and CDR2 (germline): SGHRS, YFSETQ. Trimming took 8 bases from V and 4 from J, leaving 9 bases between them. This CDR3 spans 11 amino acids. As DNA, the CDR3 is TGCGCCAGTCAGGGTTCCACTGAAGCTTTCTTT. Translation gives CASQGSTEAFF.

V usage is TRBV10-2 and J usage is TRBJ2-3, with a weak D call TRBD1 (5 bases). The CDR3 length is 13 residues. Germline-derived CDR1 and CDR2 are WSHSY and SAAADI. The V end lost 10 bases, the J end lost 3 bases, and 14 bases lay between the germline ends. The CDR3 reads CATRQSSTDTQYF. The CDR3 DNA reads as TGCGCCACCCGACAGAGTTCGACAGATACGCAGTATTTT.

This chain connects TRBV30 to TRBJ1-3; D perhaps matches TRBD1 (6 bases). The CDR3 length is 16 residues. V dropped 4 bases and J dropped 4 bases, with 20 bases sitting between them. CDR1 is GTSNPN and CDR2 is SVGIG in the germline V gene (reference sequence). The CDR3 coding sequence is TGTGCCTGGAAGATTCGGGCCGGGGGGCCGGGAAACACCATATATTTT. It translates to CAWKIRAGGPGNTIYF.

Comments on this clone: Other DNA sequences in this sample translate to the same CDR3. The chain joins TRBV6-5 to TRBJ2-7; 7 bases map to TRBD2. The V gene end was trimmed by 5 bases and the J gene end by 2 bases; junction bases not matched to a gene: 6. Germline V CDR1 and CDR2: MNHEY, SVGAGI. This CDR3 has 14 amino acids. For the CDR3, the DNA is TGTGCCAGCAGTCCGCGGGGAGGGCCCTACGAGCAGTACTTC. Translation: CASSPRGGPYEQYF.

This clone has just one count. This chain connects TRBV9 to TRBJ1-2; 7 bases agree with TRBD1. Germline V lookup: CDR1 SGDLS, CDR2 YYNGEE. The CDR3 spans 14 residues. The V segment lost 4 bases and the J segment 4 bases; nucleotides outside the gene matches: 7. The CDR3 region is CASSFSRDSYGYTF. For the CDR3, the DNA is TGTGCCAGCAGCTTCTCCCGGGACAGCTATGGCTACACCTTC.

The rearrangement joins TRBV19 to TRBJ2-6; the D gene is possibly TRBD1 (5 bases). Germline lookup yields CDR1 LNHDA and CDR2 SQIVND (reference sequence). With 6 bases removed from V and 0 bases from J, the gap between germline ends came to 9 bases. CDR3 length equals 15 residues. CDR3 DNA sequence: TGTGCCAGTAGGAGTCAGGGCTCTGGGGCCAACGTCCTGACTTTC. Protein sequence: CASRSQGSGANVLTF.

The rearrangement links TRBV28 to TRBJ2-6, with D unresolved. The V gene lost 0 bases and the J gene lost 0 bases, with 9 bases spanning the gap. There are 17 residues in the CDR3. Per germline, CDR1 MDHEN and CDR2 SYDVKM. The DNA for the CDR3 is TGTGCCAGCAGTTTATGGGTGCAGCACTCTGGGGCCAACGTCCTGACTTTC. Its translation is CASSLWVQHSGANVLTF.

The chain carries TRBV7-2 and TRBJ2-2, with 11 bases identical to TRBD2. Germline loops: CDR1 SGHTA, CDR2 FQGNSA. The CDR3 extends over 18 amino acids. Losses at the gene ends were 2 bases for V and 2 bases for J; bases not matched to a gene: 7. For the CDR3, the DNA is TGTGCCAGCAGCTTATTAGCTAGCGGGGGGTACAACACCGGGGAGCTGTTTTTT. Residues: CASSLLASGGYNTGELFF.

The gene calls are TRBV29-1 and TRBJ2-2; D might be TRBD2 (6 bases). The CDR3 runs to 15 residues. Per germline, CDR1 SQVTM and CDR2 ANQGSEA. V lost 2 bases and J lost 0, with 10 bases in between. The CDR3 coding sequence is TGCAGCGTTGAATTCGGGAGAGCGAACACCGGGGAGCTGTTTTTT. Protein sequence: CSVEFGRANTGELFF.

This rearrangement joins TRBV5-1 to TRBJ1-5, with 7 bases aligning to TRBD1. Germline V CDR1 and CDR2: SGHRS, YFSETQ. There are 17 residues in the CDR3. V was pared by 0 bases and J by 2 bases, with 8 bases of the junction left unmatched. CDR3 region: CASSLVPTGEGNQPQHF. As DNA, the CDR3 is TGCGCCAGCAGCTTGGTACCCACAGGGGAGGGCAATCAGCCCCAGCATTTT.

A word on this clone: The same CDR3 arises from other DNA sequences in this sample as well. The chain employs TRBV5-6 and TRBJ2-5, with a tentative D call TRBD1 (6 bases). Germline loops: CDR1 SGHDT, CDR2 YYEEEE. V lost 5 bases and J lost 5, with 13 bases in between. This CDR3 is built from 13 residues. The CDR3: CASSSQGSETQYF. The CDR3 nucleotides read TGTGCCAGCAGTTCCCAGGGGAGCGAGACCCAGTACTTC.

The V gene is TRBV7-2, the J gene TRBJ2-2; the D gene is possibly TRBD2 (6 bases). This CDR3 is 15 amino acids long. The V end lost 4 bases, the J end lost 2 bases, and 11 bases lay between the germline ends. Germline CDR1 and CDR2: SGHTA and FQGNSA. The CDR3 spells CASSYIGGNTGELFF. CDR3 coding DNA: TGTGCCAGCAGCTATATCGGGGGAAACACCGGGGAGCTGTTTTTT.

This chain links TRBV7-2 with TRBJ2-3, with 9 positions matching TRBD1. Germline V gene sequence: CDR1 SGHTA, CDR2 FQGNSA. The CDR3 consists of 15 residues. J gave up 0 bases and V 3 bases, and 1 base lay outside the gene matches. CDR3 loop: CASSLDRGSTDTQYF. CDR3 DNA sequence: TGTGCCAGCAGCTTGGACAGGGGTAGCACAGATACGCAGTATTTT.

The chain joins TRBV11-3 to TRBJ1-1, with 8 bases that match TRBD1. The length of the CDR3 is 14 residues. Germline V gene data show CDR1 as SGHNT and CDR2 as YENEEA. V was pared by 5 bases and J by 1 base, with 3 bases of the junction left unmatched. The CDR3: CASSPGGANTEAFF. In nucleotides, the CDR3 is TGTGCCAGCAGCCCAGGGGGCGCGAACACTGAAGCTTTCTTT.

The V gene is TRBV6-4, the J gene TRBJ2-3, with D uncertain. The CDR3 sequence is 15 residues long. V was trimmed by 1 base and J by 6 bases, leaving 14 bases between them. CDR1 is MRHNA, CDR2 SNTAGT, per germline. The CDR3 nucleotides are TGTGCCAGCAGTGACTGGGCGGCTGGGCCCGATACGCAGTATTTT. This codes for CASSDWAAGPDTQYF.

The V call is TRBV30, the J call TRBJ1-2; 7 bases align to TRBD1. Germline CDR1 reads GTSNPN; CDR2 reads SVGIG (reference sequence). The CDR3 has 14 amino acids. V shed 1 base, J shed 4 bases, and the junction held 6 bases outside the gene matches. CDR3 residues: CAWSGLGTVYGYTF. The CDR3 DNA sequence: TGTGCCTGGAGTGGCCTCGGGACAGTCTATGGCTACACCTTC. The full variable domain, in which reference TRBV30 and TRBJ1-2 provide the parts outside the CDR3, is SQTIHQWPATLVQPVGSPLSLECTVEGTSNPNLYWYRQAAGRGLQLLFYSVGIGQISSEVPQNLSASRPQDRQFILSSKKLLLSDSGFYLCAWSGLGTVYGYTFGSGTRLTVV.

This clone has only one observation. This chain joins TRBV30 and TRBJ2-3; TRBD2 agrees at 15 bases. This CDR3 has 16 amino acids. CDR1 is GTSNPN and CDR2 is SVGIG in the germline V gene (reference sequence). The ends lost 1 base at V and 6 bases at J; junction bases unmatched: 5. The CDR3 DNA reads TGTGCCTGGAGTGCCCAGGGACTAGCGGGGGGCGATACGCAGTATTTT. This gives the protein CAWSAQGLAGGDTQYF. The full variable domain, rest sourced from reference TRBV30 and TRBJ2-3, is SQTIHQWPATLVQPVGSPLSLECTVEGTSNPNLYWYRQAAGRGLQLLFYSVGIGQISSEVPQNLSASRPQDRQFILSSKKLLLSDSGFYLCAWSAQGLAGGDTQYFGPGTRLTVL.